This T cell receptor beta chain is from a study of tumor-infiltrating lymphocytes in primary liver carcinoma. Whole-study context: Staged T1-T3 N0M0, the tumors had sizes that ranged from roughly 4 to 11 cm across. Notes on the study in general: All five tumor regions shared only about 7-25% of top clones. Lower overlap was observed for tumor-adjacent and tumor-blood pairs relative to tumor region pairs. Significantly larger top-250-clone fractions were found in tumors than in blood (p = 0.039).

The input was approximately 0.45 ug total RNA; TCR beta cDNA was made from it with a constant-region primer. Three-round nested multiplex PCR performed with slightly modified ARM-PCR produced the TCR beta libraries. Running around 9 cycles apiece, the first two PCR rounds relied on TRBV1-TRBV30 forward primers together with a C-beta reverse primer. TCRdb re-called the multiplex PCR reads through MiXCR, storing one row per CDR3 protein. The sample contains approximately 92,000 distinct CDR3 sequences, approximately 71% of which appear only once. The length of the CDR3 is 15 residues. Germline assignment: CDR1 SGHAT and CDR2 FQNNGV. Investigators took RNA and DNA out together from roughly 21-30 mg of unsorted bulk tissue. A remark on this clonotype: Its antigen is not identified. The junction and the germline gene differ at one end; a read error may be behind it.

This TCR derives from a woman aged 55-70 years with primary liver carcinoma and hepatitis B virus infection. The sample taken for sequencing was liver tumor tissue from sampling region 5. The subset is: tumor region T5, tumor centre. The rearrangement links TRBV11-2 to TRBJ2-4; D is tentatively TRBD1 or TRBD2 (5 bases each). This chain's CDR3 is CASILDGWGRDIQYF. The CDR3 DNA follows: TGTGCCAGCATCTTAGATGGTTGGGGACGTGACATTCAGTACTTC.